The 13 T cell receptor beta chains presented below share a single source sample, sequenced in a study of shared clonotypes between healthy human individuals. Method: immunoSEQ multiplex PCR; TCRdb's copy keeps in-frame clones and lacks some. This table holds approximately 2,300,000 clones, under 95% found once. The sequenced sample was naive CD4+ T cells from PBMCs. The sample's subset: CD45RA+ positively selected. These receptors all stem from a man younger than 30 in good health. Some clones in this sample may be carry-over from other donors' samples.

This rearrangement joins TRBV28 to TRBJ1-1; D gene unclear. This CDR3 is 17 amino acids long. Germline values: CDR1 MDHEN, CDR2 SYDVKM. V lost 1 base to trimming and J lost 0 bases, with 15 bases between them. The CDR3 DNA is TGTGCCAGCAGTTTATACGGGCTAACAGACTTGAACACTGAAGCTTTCTTT. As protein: CASSLYGLTDLNTEAFF.

The DNA of the CDR3 is TGTGCCAGCAGCGCCAGGTCTAGCGGTCCCTACAATGAGCAGTTCTTC. It yields the protein CASSARSSGPYNEQFF. The chain uses TRBV5-4 and TRBJ2-1, with 7 bases identical to TRBD2. CDR1 and CDR2 (germline): SGHNT, YYREEE (reference sequence). This CDR3 region has 16 residues. V shed 4 bases and J 2 bases; nucleotides not matched to a gene: 9.

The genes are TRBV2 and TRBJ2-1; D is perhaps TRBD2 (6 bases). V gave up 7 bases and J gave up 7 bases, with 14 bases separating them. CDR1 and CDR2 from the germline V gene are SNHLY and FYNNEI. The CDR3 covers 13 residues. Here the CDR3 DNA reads TGTGCCAGCACCACGACTAGGGGAAATGAGCAGTTCTTC. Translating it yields CASTTTRGNEQFF.

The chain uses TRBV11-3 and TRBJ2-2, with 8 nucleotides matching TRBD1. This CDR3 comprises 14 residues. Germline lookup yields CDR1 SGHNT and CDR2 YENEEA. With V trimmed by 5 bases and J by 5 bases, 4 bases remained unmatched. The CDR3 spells CASSAGQGTGELFF. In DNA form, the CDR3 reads TGTGCCAGCAGCGCAGGACAGGGAACCGGGGAGCTGTTTTTT. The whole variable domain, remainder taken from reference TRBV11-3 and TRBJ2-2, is EAGVVQSPRYKIIEKKQPVAFWCNPISGHNTLYWYLQNLGQGPELLIRYENEEAVDDSQLPKDRFSAERLKGVDSTLKIQPAELGDSAVYLCASSAGQGTGELFFGEGSRLTVL.

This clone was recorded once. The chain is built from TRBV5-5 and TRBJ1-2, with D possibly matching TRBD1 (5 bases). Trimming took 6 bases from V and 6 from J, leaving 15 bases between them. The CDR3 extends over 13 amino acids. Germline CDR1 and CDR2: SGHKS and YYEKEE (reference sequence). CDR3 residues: CASTSGVFDGYTF. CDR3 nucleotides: TGTGCCAGCACGTCGGGGGTCTTCGATGGCTACACCTTC. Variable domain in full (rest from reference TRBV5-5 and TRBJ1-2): DAGVTQSPTHLIKTRGQQVTLRCSPISGHKSVSWYQQVLGQGPQFIFQYYEKEERGRGNFPDRFSARQFPNYSSELNVNALLLGDSALYLCASTSGVFDGYTFGSGTRLTVV.

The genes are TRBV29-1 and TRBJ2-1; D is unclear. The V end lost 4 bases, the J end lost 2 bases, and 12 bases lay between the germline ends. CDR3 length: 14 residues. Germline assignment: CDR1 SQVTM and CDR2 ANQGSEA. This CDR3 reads CSVVKGFAYNEQFF. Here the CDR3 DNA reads TGCAGCGTTGTGAAGGGTTTCGCCTACAATGAGCAGTTCTTC.

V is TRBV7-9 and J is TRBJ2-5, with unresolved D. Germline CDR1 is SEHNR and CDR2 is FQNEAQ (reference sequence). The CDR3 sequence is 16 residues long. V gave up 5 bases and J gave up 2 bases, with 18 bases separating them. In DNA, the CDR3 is TGTGCCAGCAGCCCAAGGTCCGGGTACCTGCAAGAGACCCAGTACTTC. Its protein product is CASSPRSGYLQETQYF.

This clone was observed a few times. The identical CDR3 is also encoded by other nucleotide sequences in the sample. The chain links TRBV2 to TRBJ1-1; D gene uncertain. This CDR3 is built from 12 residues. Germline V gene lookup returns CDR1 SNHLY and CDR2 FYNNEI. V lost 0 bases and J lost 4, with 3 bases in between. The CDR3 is CASSEAGTEAFF. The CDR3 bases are TGTGCCAGCAGTGAAGCCGGCACTGAAGCTTTCTTT.

The chain's CDR3 is CASSPTPQATDTQYF. CDR3 sequence (DNA): TGTGCCAGCTCCCCAACCCCACAAGCCACAGATACGCAGTATTTT. The chain recombines TRBV18 with TRBJ2-3, with D unresolved. The CDR3 consists of 15 residues. Germline V gene data show CDR1 as KGHSH and CDR2 as LQKENI. The ends were cut back, 6 bases at V and 2 bases at J, with 15 bases in the middle.

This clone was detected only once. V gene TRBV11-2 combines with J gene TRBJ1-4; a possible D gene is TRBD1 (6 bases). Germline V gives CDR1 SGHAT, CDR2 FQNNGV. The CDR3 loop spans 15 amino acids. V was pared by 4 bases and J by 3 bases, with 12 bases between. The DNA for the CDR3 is TGTGCCAGCAGCTCTAGGACAGACTCTAATGAAAAACTGTTTTTT. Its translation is CASSSRTDSNEKLFF.

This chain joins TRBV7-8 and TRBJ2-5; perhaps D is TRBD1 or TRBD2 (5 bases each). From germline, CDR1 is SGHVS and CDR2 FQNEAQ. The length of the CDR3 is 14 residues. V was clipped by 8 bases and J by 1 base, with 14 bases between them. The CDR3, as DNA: TGTGCCAGCCAGAAGGAGAGGGGCCAAGAGACCCAGTACTTC. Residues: CASQKERGQETQYF.

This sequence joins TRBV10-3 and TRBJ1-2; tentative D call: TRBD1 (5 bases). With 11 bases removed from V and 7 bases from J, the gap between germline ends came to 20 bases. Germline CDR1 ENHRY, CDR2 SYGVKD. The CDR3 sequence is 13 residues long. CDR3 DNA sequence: TGTGCCCGCCCGCCCGGGGCAGTGGGTGGCTACACCTTC. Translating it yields CARPPGAVGGYTF.

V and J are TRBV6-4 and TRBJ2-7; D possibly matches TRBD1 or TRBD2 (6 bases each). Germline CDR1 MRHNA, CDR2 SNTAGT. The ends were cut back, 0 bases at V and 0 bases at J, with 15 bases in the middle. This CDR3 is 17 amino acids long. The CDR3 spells CASSDSGGLASSYEQYF. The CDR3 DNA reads TGTGCCAGCAGTGACTCTGGGGGGCTAGCTAGCTCCTACGAGCAGTACTTC.